The subject of this entry is one T cell receptor (beta chain). It has no known antigen specificity. No much larger clonotype is one base removed from it; base qualities were not supplied. The method behind the library was the immunoSEQ multiplex PCR assay. For the multiplex PCR, a mixture combining 60 forward primers for TCR Vbeta segments and 13 reverse primers for TCR Jbeta segments was used. The CDR3 region of rearranged TCR beta genes was amplified from genomic DNA with a multiplex PCR assay. The Illumina HiSeq System was used to sequence the amplified TCR beta libraries as 87-base-pair reads. For the original study's pipeline: A later analysis tallied around 80 million unique TCR beta chains across the 640 or so repertoires, and approximately 11 million of those chains were shared by two or more donors. Raw reads were error-corrected and collapsed into unique sequences with a nearest-neighbor algorithm that merged closely related sequences to remove PCR and sequencing errors. CDR3 sequences were aligned to IMGT reference sequences to assign V, D and J gene segments. For a sequence to be retained, a match of at least six nucleotides was required to both a V gene segment and a J gene segment. Rearrangements were classified as productive when the CDR3 lacked stop codons and remained in frame with V and J, and all other rearrangements were classified as non-productive. Following IMGT convention, CDR3 was defined as the stretch from the second conserved V-encoded cysteine up to the conserved J-encoded phenylalanine. Sequences without an unambiguous match to a single V gene segment were excluded from the earlier analysis of several hundred of the donors. In an earlier analysis of 450 to 750 of the donors, a V segment was called functional when productive rearrangements were above 56.7%, and segregating when the standard deviation between donors exceeded 5%. A statistical classification framework was built for diagnosing cytomegalovirus status from the catalog of TCR beta chain sequences. V and J gene assignment, in a later analysis, came from comparing TCR nucleotide sequences with IMGT/GENE-DB human TR gene sequences. A later analysis assigned CDR3 sequences and most-parsimonious VDJ recombination scenarios with the TCRdist pipeline. In a later analysis, each TCR beta chain was defined by its CDR3 amino acid sequence together with its V-gene family, and reads without a unique V-gene family were excluded. To address suspected cross-contamination and a sequencing artifact, a later analysis removed over 500 highly shared, low-generation-probability nucleotide sequences. In a later analysis, a clonal expansion index for each public chain was calculated from normalized within-repertoire ranks of inferred template counts. Generation probabilities in a later analysis came from a VDJ recombination model fitted to out-of-frame rearrangements, and those results were checked against IGoR. In a later analysis, TCR-TCR, TCR-HLA and TCR-CMV co-occurrence was scored with hypergeometric tests, and a repertoire-size bias correction was applied to TCR pairs. In a later analysis, false discovery rates were estimated by permuting HLA or CMV assignments 20 times. In a later analysis, co-occurring TCRs were grouped with DBSCAN, and TCRdist sequence similarity was added when clustering was performed within HLA-allele-positive subsets. Repertoires with fewer than 30,000 or more than 120,000 public chains were left out of co-occurrence clustering, as were five repertoires with anomalous nucleotide sharing. TCRdb mirrors the immuneACCESS table, restricted to in-frame sequences. Some clones are absent from its copies; in checked studies, under half trace to an unresolved V gene, and the reason for the others is unknown. D and trimming come from the DNA, and the V and J calls and clone size come from that table. The sample table holds about 140,000 clones, of which approximately 68% were seen once. The biggest ten clones account for about 4.5% of the sample.

The cohort was made up of roughly 670 healthy bone marrow donors. At the time of sampling, all cohort members were nominally healthy, though unrecorded immune exposures were likely present. The donor tested CMV seronegative and was one of the 352 seronegative cohort members. Each donor provided a peripheral blood sample, and peripheral blood mononuclear cells were used for TCR beta sequencing. Genomic DNA was extracted from the blood cell samples with the Qiagen DNeasy Blood Extraction Kit. These data come from a study of cytomegalovirus exposure and HLA in healthy donors (dated by TCRdb to 2015 to 2018). A note on the overall study: According to an earlier analysis of a few hundred of the donors, 150 million to 200 million T cells yielded 117 million unique TCR beta sequences and approximately 280 Gb of sequence data. An early release covering more than 500 HLA-typed donors comprised approximately 300 gigabases of sequencing data and around 86 million unique TCR sequences. The genetic ancestry cluster associated with self-reported Caucasian donors included around 76% of the approximately 430 genotyped donors. The aim of the study was to test whether cataloging public T cell receptors could identify signatures of past pathogen exposure. The study used immunosequencing to profile the T cell repertoires of 670 or so subjects and linked those repertoires to cytomegalovirus serostatus. Along with the roughly 710-subject first cohort, a separate validation cohort of over a hundred different subjects was used. High-throughput TCR immunosequencing, statistical association of individual TCRs with disease status, and machine learning were combined to predict cytomegalovirus infection status. A later analysis re-analyzed previously published TCR beta repertoires from 650 to 800 donors and added high-resolution HLA genotyping to study TCR occurrence patterns. Rather than drawing on any new phenotypic data, the later analysis identified candidate immune exposures from TCR beta sequences and the way those sequences occurred across donors. In an earlier analysis of a few hundred of the donors, high-throughput TCR beta sequencing was used to judge whether each TCR beta V gene segment behaved as functional or pseudogenic. Alongside the repertoire data, information on donor age, sex, ethnicity and CMV serostatus was compiled. In a later genetic analysis, genome-wide SNP genotypes for about 65% of the roughly 670 donors were used, and that subset was treated as a discovery cohort. Every repertoire in the discovery cohort had been generated on one and the same sequencing platform. Both class I and class II loci were covered by HLA typing, at four-digit resolution. Typing coverage differed by locus: A, B, C, DRB1 and DQB1 were typed in roughly 620-640 donors, DQA1 in 500 to 550, DPA1 in 606, and DPB1 in 400 to 480. Because of strong linkage in the cohort, 5 or 6 DR-DQ haplotypes were treated as single units for association and clustering. Among a few hundred genotyped donors of the cohort, an average of approximately 230,000 unique TCR beta nucleotide sequences were sequenced per donor, roughly 18% of them non-productive. What the work shows at the level of the full study, not this receptor alone: The earlier analysis of nearly 600 of the donors excluded approximately 15 rarely observed V segments, including chromosome 9 orphons, because counts were too low. The classifier was reported to diagnose cytomegalovirus status with high specificity and sensitivity in both the original cohort and the validation cohort. Only TCR beta chains were sequenced in this cohort, and the absence of alpha or paired-chain data limited detectable features. A few of the identified cytomegalovirus-associated TCR beta chains were confirmed in vitro to be specific for cytomegalovirus antigens. A later analysis found that TCR association rates varied across HLA loci, with DRB1 alleles showing the most associated TCRs and HLA-C alleles the fewest. Because some donors lacked HLA typing at each locus, the association tests relied only on the typed subset. A further reported finding was that TCR beta sequences accurately predicted the HLA-A and HLA-B alleles for most subjects in the first cohort. In a later analysis, some 18,000 TCR beta sequences were associated with specific HLA alleles at a false discovery rate of 0.05. According to a later analysis, most CMV-associated TCR beta chains appeared to be HLA-restricted, and the HLA associations seemed to be driven largely by CMV exposure. In a later analysis, HLA-associated TCR beta chains showed more clonal expansion and lower generation probabilities than non-associated chains that were equally common. An earlier analysis of 587 of the donors showed that most TCR beta V segments appeared in productive rearrangements either about 87% or about 30% of the time, which broadly matched IMGT annotations. Some IMGT-functional V segments, including TRBV6-2 and TRBV6-3, could not be told apart with the 87-base-pair reads, so those segments were excluded. When HLA alleles, especially DR and DQ, strongly co-occurred, attributing TCR associations to individual alleles was difficult. Linkage disequilibrium might explain the correlated functional status among segregating V segments, but an unknown experimental factor could not be ruled out. CMV serostatus was the only immune exposure information available for the cohort. It was suggested by the authors that the approach could potentially be generalized to other disease states and immunological phenotypes. A later genetic analysis reported fewer N-insertions in productive TCRs among donors in an Asian-associated ancestry cluster than the roughly 700-donor mean. The sequencing pipeline was judged likely to have produced a cluster of highly shared sequence variants as a technical artifact. Most TCR sequences were seen in very few donors, while some public TCRs were found in many individuals. A later analysis reported that several top co-occurrence clusters appeared linked to parvovirus B19, influenza, CMV and Epstein-Barr virus. V-gene and J-gene trimming of TCR beta chains was associated with a missense DCLRE1C variant in a later genetic analysis, and the association was replicated in an independent cohort. Roughly uniform sequencing depth across donors was assumed in presence/absence analyses, although this assumption may not hold. The study listed around 160 TCR beta chains as associated with cytomegalovirus.

Trimming takes 3 bases from V and 3 bases from J, and the germline ends sit 8 bases apart. Sequences SNHLY (CDR1) and FYNNEI (CDR2) are obtained from the germline V gene. There are 13 amino acids in the CDR3, from cysteine to phenylalanine inclusive. Only the CDR3 region is kept as DNA, spanning 39 bases read in frame from base 1. Sequencing input: PBMCs. This clonotype was obtained from a man between 60 and 75 years old in good health and CMV-seronegative. The rearranged segments are TRBV2 and TRBJ2-5; the best D guess is TRBD1, with 5 bases matching. The CDR3 protein sequence reads: CASSEGREETQYF. The DNA reads TGTGCCAGCAGTGAGGGCAGGGAAGAGACCCAGTACTTC.